This T cell receptor (beta chain) was captured in a study of T cell responses to AZD1222 COVID-19 vaccine. Regarding the study as a whole: There were mostly white British donors and more females than males, and clonal diversity was possibly underestimated. Nearly half of unique spike-specific TCRs reportedly avoided B.1.351 and B.1.1.7 mutated regions.

This clone was recorded only once. Its antigen is currently unknown. Looked up from germline, CDR1 is SGHTA and CDR2 is FQGNSA. CDR3 length equals 18 residues. Losses at the gene ends were 6 bases for V and 4 bases for J; bases not matched to a gene: 12. Sequenced by immunoSEQ multiplex PCR; TCRdb stores in-frame clones only, minus some. The table lists under 150,000 clones, roughly 90% of them singletons. The study pooled second doses at about 4 or about 12 weeks. The TCR originated in an adult who received the AZD1222 COVID-19 vaccine. The sample was peripheral blood, taken 28 days after the second AZD1222 dose. The chain carries TRBV7-2 and TRBJ2-2, with 12 bases that match TRBD2. The chain's CDR3 is CASRTTLLAGGRTGELFF. As DNA, the CDR3 is TGTGCCAGCAGGACGACTCTGCTAGCGGGAGGGCGCACCGGGGAGCTGTTTTTT.